Each of the 19 T cell receptor beta chains below was sequenced from the same sample in a study of T cell responses to AZD1222 COVID-19 vaccine (dated by TCRdb to about 2021). What this sample's time point label stands for: baseline before first vaccination. The method behind the library was the immunoSEQ multiplex PCR assay. Entries here come from immuneACCESS through TCRdb and include only in-frame sequences with V and J called. Some clones fail to appear in such tables; in the studies checked, an unresolved V gene covers under half of the shortfall, and the cause of the remainder is unknown. This sample gives some 64,000 clones in total; roughly 70% of them show up just once. The top ten hold about 14% of the sample. This material consisted of peripheral blood, taken on day 0 of AZD1222 vaccination. The receptors stem from an adult in good health.

This chain joins TRBV28 and TRBJ2-7, with 9 bases lining up with TRBD1. The junction had 12 bases not matched to a gene; V was cut back by 5 bases and J by 4 bases. This CDR3 region has 16 residues. Germline values: CDR1 MDHEN, CDR2 SYDVKM. CDR3 sequence (DNA): TGTGCCAGCAGTAACCCTCGGCCGGACAGGGGTTACGAGCAGTACTTC. It encodes CASSNPRPDRGYEQYF.

This sequence joins TRBV5-1 and TRBJ1-2; the D gene is possibly TRBD1 (5 bases). The CDR3 sequence is 16 residues long. CDR1 SGHRS and CDR2 YFSETQ come from the germline V gene. Deletions cut 3 bases from V and 5 bases from J, with 20 bases between. CDR3 residues: CASSSLRMTDGYGYTF. CDR3 coding DNA: TGCGCCAGCAGCTCACTTAGAATGACAGACGGATATGGCTACACCTTC.

The gene calls are TRBV19 and TRBJ1-2; D uncertain. Trimming shortened V by 5 bases and J by 6 bases, and 16 bases separated the two germline ends. Germline-derived CDR1 and CDR2 are LNHDA and SQIVND (reference sequence). The length of the CDR3 is 14 residues. The CDR3 DNA follows: TGTGCCAGTAGTCCCCTCCTTCGGGCGGATGGCTACACCTTC. The encoded protein is CASSPLLRADGYTF.

The chain combines TRBV6-2 or TRBV6-3 with TRBJ1-5; D is undetermined. The CDR3 is 16 amino acids. Germline CDR1 is MNHEY and CDR2 is SVGEGT. Trimming took off 0 bases at V and 2 bases at J, with 11 bases between the two ends. The CDR3 sequence: CASSYSKGSGNQPQHF. The CDR3 nucleotides are TGTGCCAGCAGTTACTCGAAGGGTAGCGGCAATCAGCCCCAGCATTTT.

The genes are TRBV7-2 and TRBJ2-1; TRBD2 aligns across 9 bases. Germline CDR1 and CDR2: SGHTA and FQGNSA. The J segment lost 4 bases and the V segment lost 5 bases, leaving 6 bases of the junction unmatched. The CDR3 spans 15 residues. The CDR3 here is CASSLVAGAYNEQFF. As DNA, the CDR3 is TGTGCCAGCAGCCTTGTAGCGGGAGCTTACAATGAGCAGTTCTTC.

The V gene is TRBV27, the J gene TRBJ2-5, with D hard to call. Trimming left V 8 bases short and J 2 bases short, with 9 bases between. Per germline, CDR1 MNHEY and CDR2 SMNVEV (reference sequence). This CDR3 has 12 residues. The CDR3 sequence: CASSDPQETQYF. In DNA form, the CDR3 reads TGTGCCAGCTCAGACCCGCAAGAGACCCAGTACTTC.

CDR3 coding DNA: TGTGCCAGCAGCTTAACGACAGGGGTGCCTCAGGAGCAGTACTTC. Its translation is CASSLTTGVPQEQYF. This rearrangement joins TRBV7-9 to TRBJ2-7; 8 bases are a match to TRBD1. The ends lost 2 bases at V and 7 bases at J; junction bases unmatched: 10. In germline, CDR1 is SEHNR, CDR2 FQNEAQ (reference sequence). CDR3 length: 15 residues.

In this sample, this clone turned up a few times. This rearrangement joins TRBV3-1 (or the pseudogene TRBV3-2) to TRBJ1-3, with D possibly matching TRBD1 (5 bases). Germline lookup yields CDR1 LGHDT and CDR2 YNNKEL (reference sequence). This CDR3 comprises 16 residues. V was shortened by 0 bases and J by 2 bases, with 11 bases between the two germline ends. For the CDR3, the DNA is TGTGCCAGCAGCCAAGAATCGGCGGGGGCTGGAAACACCATATATTTT. Its protein product is CASSQESAGAGNTIYF.

V is TRBV30 and J is TRBJ2-1; TRBD2 agrees at 8 bases. Germline V gene lookup returns CDR1 GTSNPN and CDR2 SVGIG (reference sequence). The CDR3 is made up of 15 amino acids. Unmatched junction bases numbered 9, after V lost 4 bases and J lost 4 bases. The CDR3 DNA reads TGTGCCTGGACCCCGGGGGGGGCACCTTACAATGAGCAGTTCTTC. Its protein is CAWTPGGAPYNEQFF. The whole variable domain, remainder taken from reference TRBV30 and TRBJ2-1, is SQTIHQWPATLVQPVGSPLSLECTVEGTSNPNLYWYRQAAGRGLQLLFYSVGIGQISSEVPQNLSASRPQDRQFILSSKKLLLSDSGFYLCAWTPGGAPYNEQFFGPGTRLTVL.

This clone turned up a few times. The chain joins TRBV14 to TRBJ2-1, with D maybe TRBD1 (5 bases). The germline V gene encodes CDR1 SGHDN and CDR2 FVKESK. Trimming removed 0 bases from V and 8 bases from J, with 11 bases in between. The CDR3 is 14 residues long. Written as DNA, the CDR3 is TGTGCCAGCAGCCAAGAGGCAGGGTTCGATGAGCAGTTCTTC. Its protein product is CASSQEAGFDEQFF.

The chain uses TRBV7-2 and TRBJ1-3, with D unclear. There are 15 residues in the CDR3. Trimming pared 5 bases from V and 0 bases from J, leaving 11 bases between. Germline CDR1 reads SGHTA; CDR2 reads FQGNSA. CDR3 loop: CASSLDTNSGNTIYF. The CDR3 DNA reads as TGTGCCAGCAGCCTCGACACTAACTCTGGAAACACCATATATTTT.

The chain uses TRBV7-9 and TRBJ2-7; D unclear. Germline V gene sequence: CDR1 SEHNR, CDR2 FQNEAQ (reference sequence). This CDR3 is 13 amino acids long. Trimming removed 2 bases from V and 3 bases from J, with 8 bases in between. DNA for the CDR3: TGTGCCAGCAGCTTAAGAATCGGCTACGAGCAGTACTTC. Its translation: CASSLRIGYEQYF.

V is TRBV7-8 and J is TRBJ1-1; 7 bases are shared with TRBD1. Germline V gene sequence: CDR1 SGHVS, CDR2 FQNEAQ. The CDR3 sequence is 14 residues long. The trim removed 1 base at V and 3 bases at J, leaving 2 bases unmatched. CDR3 loop: CASSLGQGYTEAFF. In nucleotides, the CDR3 is TGTGCCAGCAGCTTAGGACAGGGCTACACTGAAGCTTTCTTT.

The chain couples TRBV5-6 to TRBJ2-1; 12 bases agree with TRBD2. The germline V gene has CDR1 SGHDT and CDR2 YYEEEE. Losses at the gene ends were 7 bases for V and 5 bases for J; bases not matched to a gene: 10. The CDR3 spans 16 residues. The DNA of the CDR3 is TGTGCCAGCGTGGCGGCTAGCGGGGGGGCAGACAATGAGCAGTTCTTC. It translates to CASVAASGGADNEQFF.

The J gene is TRBJ1-5, the V gene TRBV4-2; tentatively, D is TRBD1 (6 bases). Germline values: CDR1 LGHNA, CDR2 YNFKEQ. V was clipped by 0 bases and J by 6 bases, with 12 bases between them. The CDR3 is made up of 15 amino acids. CDR3 sequence reads: CASSQDPQGAQPQHF. DNA of the CDR3: TGTGCCAGCAGCCAAGATCCACAGGGAGCTCAGCCCCAGCATTTT.

The CDR3 sequence is CAWRRGGSSYNEQFF. In DNA form, the CDR3 reads TGTGCCTGGAGGCGCGGAGGGAGCTCCTACAATGAGCAGTTCTTC. The chain recombines TRBV30 with TRBJ2-1; D possibly corresponds to TRBD2 (6 bases). The germline V and J ends were trimmed by 3 bases and 0 bases, with 12 bases remaining between them. The CDR3 totals 15 residues. Germline CDR1 and CDR2: GTSNPN and SVGIG (reference sequence).

There are a few counts of this clone. The J gene is TRBJ1-1, the V gene TRBV19; D remains unclear. The germline gives CDR1 LNHDA, CDR2 SQIVND (reference sequence). V was cut by 7 bases and J by 0 bases, with 15 bases left in between. The CDR3 length is 15 residues. The DNA for the CDR3 is TGTGCCAGTACGGAGGGCACCCTGTTGAACACTGAAGCTTTCTTT. Translated: CASTEGTLLNTEAFF.

This clone occurred a few times. The chain links TRBV4-3 to TRBJ2-6; D could derive from TRBD1 or TRBD2 (5 bases each). CDR3 size: 17 residues. From germline, CDR1 is LGHNA and CDR2 YSLEER. V lost 4 bases and J 0 bases, leaving 13 bases between the germline ends. The CDR3: CASSPRLGTSGANVLTF. DNA of the CDR3: TGCGCCAGCAGCCCCAGGCTCGGGACCTCTGGGGCCAACGTCCTGACTTTC.

V gene TRBV7-8 combines with J gene TRBJ2-7, with D unresolved. Germline loops: CDR1 SGHVS, CDR2 FQNEAQ. This CDR3 has 14 amino acids. The V end was cut by 3 bases, the J end by 0 bases, with 9 bases between. The CDR3 spells CASSFRQLSYEQYF. CDR3 DNA sequence: TGTGCCAGCAGCTTCCGGCAGCTCTCCTACGAGCAGTACTTC.